This T cell receptor (beta chain) was observed in a study of T cells in Graves' hyperthyroidism and ophthalmopathy. This clonotype was counted a few times. The source material, RNA transcripts, was used to amplify TCR beta CDR3 regions. The TCR CDR3 first-round RT-PCR relied on the HTBI primer set. TCRdb re-derived calls from the multiplex PCR reads in MiXCR, one entry per CDR3 protein. The sample records 370,000 or so distinct CDR3 sequences, 15% to 18% being singletons. CDR1 KGHSH and CDR2 LQKENI come from the germline V gene. The CDR3 is made up of 17 amino acids. V lost 0 bases and J lost 12; bases outside the gene matches: 15.

The sample comprised blood. This receptor was obtained from a woman between 18 and 29 years old with Graves' hyperthyroidism that later progressed to Graves' ophthalmopathy. V usage is TRBV18 and J usage is TRBJ2-1; 9 nucleotides line up with TRBD2. The DNA for the CDR3 is TGTGCCAGCTCACCACCGCAGCGGGGGGAGTACAATGAGCGGCAGTTCTTC. Amino acids: CASSPPQRGEYNERQFF.